The 22 T cell receptor beta chains reported below all come from one sample, sequenced in a study of T cells in Graves' hyperthyroidism and ophthalmopathy. RNA transcripts yielded amplified TCR beta CDR3 regions. The TCR CDR3 first-round RT-PCR relied on the HTBI primer set. TCRdb re-analysed the multiplex PCR reads in MiXCR, keeping a single row per CDR3 protein. The sample lists approximately 370,000 distinct CDR3 sequences, about 17% seen once, with 30% to 40% in the top ten. Sequenced sample: blood. The source is a woman younger than 45 with Graves' hyperthyroidism that later progressed to Graves' ophthalmopathy.

V is TRBV27 and J is TRBJ2-3; 11 positions agree with TRBD1. CDR1 is MNHEY, CDR2 SMNVEV, per germline (reference sequence). The V gene end was trimmed by 5 bases and the J gene end by 4 bases; junction bases not matched to a gene: 5. The CDR3 loop spans 15 amino acids. CDR3 protein: CASSPGQGAADTQYF. DNA for the CDR3: TGTGCCAGCAGTCCCGGACAGGGGGCGGCAGATACGCAGTATTTT.

This clonotype was counted many times. The V gene is TRBV15, the J gene TRBJ1-4, with D possibly matching TRBD1 (5 bases). The CDR3 is 17 residues long. Germline V gene data show CDR1 as LNHNV and CDR2 as YYDKDF (reference sequence). Trimming stripped 3 bases from V and 7 bases from J, with 21 bases between. As DNA, the CDR3 is TGTGCCACCAGCAGTTTAGAGGGTAGCGGGGACGTTGAAAAACTGTTTTTT. Protein: CATSSLEGSGDVEKLFF.

This clonotype was seen at least ten times. As DNA, the CDR3 is TGCAGTGCTAGCCTCGACATCGACAATGAGCAGTTCTTC. It yields the protein CSASLDIDNEQFF. This chain joins TRBV20-1 and TRBJ2-1; D gene unclear. CDR1 DFQATT and CDR2 SNEGSKA come from the germline V gene (reference sequence). CDR3 length: 13 amino acids. V shed 3 bases and J shed 5 bases, with 11 bases lying between them.

In this sample, this clonotype turned up many times. CDR3 amino acids: CASSPQRGGLAEQFF. The CDR3 region has the DNA TGTGCCAGCAGTCCTCAGCGGGGGGGCCTCGCTGAGCAGTTCTTC. V gene TRBV6-2 or TRBV6-3 combines with J gene TRBJ2-1; 10 nucleotides match TRBD2. The V and J ends lost 5 bases and 9 bases, in that order; junction bases with no gene match: 10. The germline gives CDR1 MNHEY, CDR2 SVGEGT. This CDR3 has 15 residues.

This clonotype was observed at least ten times. The chain employs TRBV20-1 and TRBJ2-3; D tentatively reads TRBD1 or TRBD2 (5 bases each). The CDR3 sequence is 15 residues long. Deletions cut 3 bases from V and 4 bases from J, with 17 bases between. Germline loops: CDR1 DFQATT, CDR2 SNEGSKA (reference sequence). The CDR3 nucleotides are TGCAGTGCTAGTTACTGGGACCACACCGCAGATACGCAGTATTTT. Protein sequence: CSASYWDHTADTQYF.

This clonotype was recorded many times. V and J are TRBV30 and TRBJ2-3, with TRBD2 matching 15 bases. V was clipped by 3 bases and J by 2 bases; unmatched bases: 12. In germline, CDR1 is GTSNPN, CDR2 SVGIG (reference sequence). This CDR3 comprises 19 residues. CDR3 sequence reads: CAWRPGLAGGPKYTDTQYF. For the CDR3, the DNA is TGTGCCTGGAGACCGGGACTAGCGGGGGGCCCGAAATACACAGATACGCAGTATTTT.

This clonotype was detected many times. The V gene is TRBV28, the J gene TRBJ1-5; D unclear. CDR3 length: 13 amino acids. V dropped 8 bases and J dropped 3 bases, with 11 bases sitting between them. CDR1 and CDR2 (germline): MDHEN, SYDVKM. As DNA, the CDR3 is TGTGCCAGCGGTAGTGACTTCAATCAGCCCCAGCATTTT. It encodes CASGSDFNQPQHF. Full variable domain (outside the CDR3, taken from reference TRBV28 and TRBJ1-5): DVKVTQSSRYLVKRTGEKVFLECVQDMDHENMFWYRQDPGLGLRLIYFSYDVKMKEKGDIPEGYSVSREKKERFSLILESASTNQTSMYLCASGSDFNQPQHFGDGTRLSIL.

This clonotype came up many times. The chain recombines TRBV18 with TRBJ2-7; D is possibly TRBD1 (5 bases). The V gene lost 3 bases and the J gene lost 6 bases, with 9 bases spanning the gap. The CDR3 length is 12 residues. Germline-derived CDR1 and CDR2 are KGHSH and LQKENI. The CDR3 is CASSPDSAEQYF. The CDR3 DNA is TGTGCCAGCTCACCTGACAGCGCCGAGCAGTACTTC.

Details on this clonotype: A much larger clone lies one base from this, so it may be a read error. This chain joins TRBV20-1 and TRBJ2-1, with D uncertain. The V gene's germline CDR1 is DFQATT and CDR2 SNEGSKA (reference sequence). This CDR3 has 11 amino acids. Trimming shortened V by 5 bases and J by 3 bases, and 5 bases separated the two germline ends. CDR3 amino acids: CSAEDYNEQFF. CDR3 nucleotide sequence: TGCAGTGCTGAAGACTACAATGAGCAGTTCTTC.

In its sample, this clonotype was seen many times. The chain employs TRBV6-2 or TRBV6-3 and TRBJ1-5; D is uncertain. The V end lost 5 bases, the J end lost 2 bases, and 19 bases lay between the germline ends. CDR3 size: 17 residues. The V gene's germline CDR1 is MNHEY and CDR2 SVGEGT. The CDR3 loop reads CASSHHARSVGNQPQHF. The DNA of the CDR3 is TGTGCCAGCAGTCACCACGCCAGATCGGTGGGCAATCAGCCCCAGCATTTT.

This clonotype was seen a single time. A much larger clone differs by one base, so this may be a read error. This sequence joins TRBV6-1 and TRBJ1-5; 7 bases fit TRBD1. The CDR3 runs 15 residues. The germline gives CDR1 MNHNS, CDR2 SASEGT. The CDR3 sequence is CSSSKGQLINQPQHF. CDR3 sequence (DNA): TGTTCCAGCAGTAAGGGACAGTTAATCAATCAGCCCCAGCATTTT.

At least ten counts were recorded for this clonotype. The V call is TRBV13, the J call TRBJ1-3; 8 positions match TRBD1. Germline loops: CDR1 PRHDT, CDR2 FYEKMQ (reference sequence). With 8 bases clipped from V and 3 bases from J, the junction kept 9 bases outside the gene matches. The CDR3 runs 15 residues. The CDR3 loop reads CASSNRGTDGNTIYF. CDR3 DNA sequence: TGTGCCAGCTCTAACAGGGGGACGGATGGAAACACCATATATTTT.

The table lists this clonotype with a few counts. At one boundary the junction diverges from the germline segment, which might be a read error. The chain joins TRBV27 to TRBJ2-1; no clear D. The CDR3 is 12 amino acids. The germline V gene encodes CDR1 MNHEY and CDR2 SMNVEV (reference sequence). The CDR3: CAGSSSVHEQFF. CDR3 in DNA: TGTGCCGGCAGTTCCTCTGTACATGAGCAGTTCTTC.

This clonotype was counted between two and nine times. A much larger clone lies a single base off, so this may be a read error. V and J are TRBV27 and TRBJ2-2, with D unresolved. The CDR3 spans 15 residues. Germline values: CDR1 MNHEY, CDR2 SMNVEV (reference sequence). V was shortened by 4 bases and J by 4 bases, with 13 bases between the two germline ends. CDR3 in amino acids: CASSWSKLSTGELFF. The CDR3 nucleotides are TGTGCCAGCAGTTGGTCCAAACTCTCCACCGGGGAGCTGTTTTTT.

This clonotype appeared many times. V and J are TRBV6-1 and TRBJ2-7; 7 nucleotides align to TRBD1. In germline, CDR1 is MNHNS, CDR2 SASEGT. J was trimmed by 2 bases and V by 7 bases; bases with no gene match: 8. This CDR3 spans 14 amino acids. CDR3 protein: CASKLGQRAYEQYF. As DNA, the CDR3 is TGTGCCAGCAAGCTGGGACAGCGAGCCTACGAGCAGTACTTC.

Ten or more counts support this clonotype. The chain links TRBV20-1 to TRBJ2-7; 10 nucleotides agree with TRBD1. Germline CDR1 is DFQATT and CDR2 is SNEGSKA (reference sequence). The CDR3 runs 15 residues. J gave up 2 bases and V 6 bases, and 10 bases lay outside the gene matches. The CDR3 DNA reads as TGCAGTGCCCGCACCGGGACAGGGGTCGCCTACGAGCAGTACTTC. Protein: CSARTGTGVAYEQYF.

The DNA of the CDR3 is TGTGCCACCCCCTCATTGGGCGGGAACACTGAAGCTTTCTTT. Protein sequence: CATPSLGGNTEAFF. The chain couples TRBV5-8 to TRBJ1-1; D is unclear. The germline V and J ends were trimmed by 9 bases and 1 base, with 16 bases remaining between them. The CDR3 is 14 residues long. The germline V gene encodes CDR1 SGHTS and CDR2 YDEGEE.

The chain combines TRBV19 with TRBJ1-3; 7 nucleotides line up with TRBD1. Unmatched junction bases numbered 3, after V lost 3 bases and J lost 4 bases. The CDR3 is 14 amino acids. Germline V gene data show CDR1 as LNHDA and CDR2 as SQIVND (reference sequence). The CDR3 protein is CASSIDRVGNTIYF. CDR3 in DNA: TGTGCCAGTAGTATCGACAGGGTAGGAAACACCATATATTTT.

V and J are TRBV6-1 and TRBJ2-3; D may be TRBD2 (6 bases). The CDR3 runs to 18 residues. The V end was cut by 6 bases, the J end by 2 bases, with 24 bases between. The germline V gene has CDR1 MNHNS and CDR2 SASEGT. CDR3 nucleotide sequence: TGTGCCAGCAGACGCGACCTGGGACTCGAAGGGGACACAGATACGCAGTATTTT. Translation: CASRRDLGLEGDTDTQYF.

The chain couples TRBV11-2 to TRBJ2-7; 9 bases are a match to TRBD1. Trimming at V came to 3 bases and at J to 6 bases, leaving 9 bases not matched to a gene. CDR1 and CDR2 (germline): SGHAT, FQNNGV. This CDR3 spans 15 amino acids. CDR3 region: CASSFSGTGPFEQYF. CDR3 in DNA: TGTGCCAGCAGCTTCTCCGGGACAGGGCCTTTCGAGCAGTACTTC.

This clonotype occurred many times. The chain carries TRBV20-1 and TRBJ2-1, with 7 bases lining up with TRBD2. This CDR3 region has 16 residues. Germline trimming cut 0 bases from V and 5 bases from J; bases unmatched to any gene: 10. Germline CDR1 and CDR2: DFQATT and SNEGSKA (reference sequence). CDR3 region: CSARDRTRAGDNEQFF. In DNA, the CDR3 is TGCAGTGCTAGAGATCGGACTAGGGCAGGAGACAATGAGCAGTTCTTC.

As regards this clonotype: The germline gene is not matched at one end of the junction; a read error may be the cause. CDR3 region: CASSGVGAGEASF. Here the CDR3 DNA reads TGTGCCAGCAGCGGGGTGGGGGCCGGGGAGGCTTCCTTT. This chain connects TRBV6-1 to TRBJ2-2, with D tentatively TRBD1 or TRBD2 (6 bases each). The length of the CDR3 is 13 residues. Germline V CDR1 and CDR2: MNHNS, SASEGT.